Below, 5 T cell receptor beta chains from the same sample are listed, as sequenced in a study of T-cell memory formation after mild COVID-19. TCRdb re-called the 5' RACE reads with MiXCR, one entry per CDR3 protein. The table includes 250,000 to 300,000 distinct CDR3 sequences, around 15% detected once. The sequenced sample consisted of PBMCs or a T cell subset sorted from them (not recorded which). The receptors derive from a man aged 18-30 years who had mild COVID-19 (a few samples of this study predate the infection). Cell type and time point are not known.

The gene calls are TRBV4-3 and TRBJ1-3; tentative D call: TRBD1 (5 bases). The CDR3 consists of 15 residues. The germline V gene has CDR1 LGHNA and CDR2 YSLEER. Trimming cost V 0 bases and J 2 bases, with 8 bases left between them. CDR3 protein: CASSQDQGAGNTIYF. CDR3 bases: TGCGCCAGCAGCCAAGACCAGGGTGCTGGAAACACCATATATTTT.

This clonotype was detected only a few times. V and J are TRBV7-2 and TRBJ1-1; D is ambiguous. The CDR3 has 14 amino acids. Germline V gives CDR1 SGHTA, CDR2 FQGNSA. Between the trimmed V and J ends, which lost 1 base and 5 bases, there was a span of 11 bases. CDR3 amino acids: CASSLGYLGTEAFF. The CDR3 DNA reads TGTGCCAGCAGCTTAGGCTATTTGGGAACTGAAGCTTTCTTT.

The gene calls are TRBV5-1 and TRBJ1-1; D unresolved. The CDR3 is 15 amino acids. Trimming stripped 0 bases from V and 2 bases from J, with 11 bases between. Germline V CDR1 and CDR2: SGHRS, YFSETQ. The CDR3, as DNA: TGCGCCAGCAGCTTGGCCCTTGGGGAAAACACTGAAGCTTTCTTT. Its protein is CASSLALGENTEAFF.

V is TRBV7-2 and J is TRBJ1-3; D ambiguous. This CDR3 is 14 amino acids long. Trimming removed 3 bases from V and 4 bases from J, with 10 bases in between. Germline CDR1 and CDR2: SGHTA and FQGNSA. CDR3 amino acids: CASSFEVSGNTIYF. Written as DNA, the CDR3 is TGTGCCAGCAGCTTCGAAGTTTCGGGAAACACCATATATTTT.

The chain has TRBV2 and TRBJ2-3, with D possibly TRBD1 on 6 matching bases. The CDR3 is 14 amino acids. Trimming took off 1 base at V and 13 bases at J, with 18 bases between the two ends. Looked up from germline, CDR1 is SNHLY and CDR2 is FYNNEI. In DNA, the CDR3 is TGTGCCAGCAGTGAAGATTACCCGGGACATCGCAAGTATTTT. Translation gives CASSEDYPGHRKYF.